This entry lists 9 T cell receptor beta chains sequenced from one sample in a study of T cell responses to AZD1222 COVID-19 vaccine. Profiling relied on immunoSEQ multiplex PCR, and the TCRdb table lists in-frame clones only, not all of them. The repertoire holds roughly 120,000 clones, approximately 90% seen once, with less than 4% in the top ten. Sequencing was performed on peripheral blood, taken 28 days after the second AZD1222 dose. The receptors originated from an adult who received the AZD1222 COVID-19 vaccine.

The chain couples TRBV10-3 to TRBJ1-1; TRBD1 is a possible D gene (5 bases). The germline V gene encodes CDR1 ENHRY and CDR2 SYGVKD. This CDR3 is 11 amino acids long. Trimming left V 6 bases short and J 5 bases short, with 7 bases between. The CDR3 here is CAIRRQTEAFF. CDR3 in DNA: TGTGCCATCAGGAGACAGACTGAAGCTTTCTTT.

CDR3 sequence: CAWSDGQSYEQYF. DNA for the CDR3: TGTGCCTGGAGTGACGGACAGTCCTACGAGCAGTACTTC. This rearrangement joins TRBV30 to TRBJ2-7, with D maybe TRBD1 (6 bases). The length of the CDR3 is 13 residues. The germline gives CDR1 GTSNPN, CDR2 SVGIG (reference sequence). V lost 1 base to trimming and J lost 1 base, with 8 bases between them.

The chain joins TRBV2 to TRBJ2-3; 14 bases are a match to TRBD2. CDR1 is SNHLY, CDR2 FYNNEI, per germline. V lost 4 bases and J lost 0; bases outside the gene matches: 6. The CDR3 runs to 18 residues. CDR3 DNA: TGTGCCAGCAGTGGAGGGACTAGCGGGGGCTCTAGCACAGATACGCAGTATTTT. It translates to CASSGGTSGGSSTDTQYF.

The chain joins TRBV5-6 to TRBJ2-5, with D hard to call. V lost 4 bases and J lost 9, with 13 bases in between. The CDR3 is 12 residues long. CDR1 SGHDT and CDR2 YYEEEE come from the germline V gene. The CDR3 is CASSASGWAQYF. The CDR3 DNA sequence: TGTGCCAGCAGCGCATCTGGCTGGGCCCAGTACTTC.

This chain joins TRBV10-3 and TRBJ1-2; D remains ambiguous. Trimming removed 3 bases at V and 8 bases at J, with 13 bases between. Germline CDR1 ENHRY, CDR2 SYGVKD. CDR3 length: 13 residues. CDR3 in DNA: TGTGCCATCAGTGAAGAGGACGGTGAGGGCTACACCTTC. This encodes CAISEEDGEGYTF.

The V call is TRBV15, the J call TRBJ1-2; tentative D call: TRBD1 (5 bases). V was shortened by 0 bases and J by 4 bases, with 12 bases between the two germline ends. The length of the CDR3 is 15 residues. Germline lookup yields CDR1 LNHNV and CDR2 YYDKDF (reference sequence). As DNA, the CDR3 is TGTGCCACCAGCAGAGATGCAGGGCCGGGCTATGGCTACACCTTC. This sequence encodes CATSRDAGPGYGYTF.

The chain couples TRBV24-1 to TRBJ2-7, with TRBD1 identical over 8 bases. Germline loops: CDR1 KGHDR, CDR2 SFDVKD. The J segment lost 7 bases and the V segment lost 1 base, leaving 11 bases of the junction unmatched. The CDR3 consists of 16 residues. CDR3 amino acids: CATSDLTGTGKVEQYF. The CDR3 nucleotides read TGTGCCACCAGTGATTTAACCGGGACAGGAAAGGTTGAGCAGTACTTC.

This chain joins TRBV25-1 and TRBJ1-1, with 8 bases fitting TRBD1. Germline lookup yields CDR1 MGHDK and CDR2 SYGVNS. The CDR3 is 16 amino acids. V gave up 8 bases and J gave up 2 bases; unmatched junction bases: 13. The CDR3 protein is CASQRRAGGINTEAFF. CDR3 nucleotides: TGTGCCAGCCAACGGCGGGCAGGGGGCATCAACACTGAAGCTTTCTTT.

The chain couples TRBV5-6 to TRBJ2-7; TRBD2 aligns across 9 bases. Germline V CDR1 and CDR2: SGHDT, YYEEEE. J lost 7 bases, V lost 4 bases, and 12 bases had no gene match. The CDR3 length is 15 residues. DNA of the CDR3: TGTGCCAGCAGCCTGAGCGGGAGGCCCCTGGAGGAGCAGTACTTC. It translates to CASSLSGRPLEEQYF.